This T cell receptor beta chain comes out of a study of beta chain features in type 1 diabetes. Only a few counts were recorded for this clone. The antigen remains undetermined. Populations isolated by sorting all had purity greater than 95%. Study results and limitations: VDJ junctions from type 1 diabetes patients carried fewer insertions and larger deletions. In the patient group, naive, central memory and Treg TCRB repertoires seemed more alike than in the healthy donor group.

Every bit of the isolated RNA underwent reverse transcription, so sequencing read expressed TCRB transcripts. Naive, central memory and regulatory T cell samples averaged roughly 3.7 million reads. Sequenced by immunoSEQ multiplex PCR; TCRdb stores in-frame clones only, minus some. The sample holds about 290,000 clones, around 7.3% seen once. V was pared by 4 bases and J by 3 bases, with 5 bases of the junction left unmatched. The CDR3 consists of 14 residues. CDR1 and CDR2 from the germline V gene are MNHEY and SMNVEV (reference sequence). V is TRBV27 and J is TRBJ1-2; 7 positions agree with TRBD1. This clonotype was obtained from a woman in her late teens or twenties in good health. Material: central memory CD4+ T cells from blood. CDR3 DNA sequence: TGTGCCAGCAGTTCACAGGGGCTGGACTATGGCTACACCTTC. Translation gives CASSSQGLDYGYTF.